These 16 T cell receptor beta chains originate from one sample sequenced in a study of T-cell reconstitution after alpha-beta-depleted transplantation in children (TCRdb year 2016). Library preparation was by PCR. Reads for this sample came from an Illumina HiSeq 2500. Molecular barcoding was employed in the preparation of TCR libraries, with unique molecular identifiers being used to normalize TCRbeta repertoire quantification. TCRdb ran its own pipeline on the public reads, namely fastp trimming at Q25 and MiXCR clone calling, and kept in-frame beta chains. Under each unique CDR3 protein, matching rows form one entry showing the most common genes and DNA. For this sample there are hundreds of thousands of distinct CDR3 sequences; roughly 10% appear just once. The leading ten clones occupy about 4.2% of the sample. Sequenced material: PBMCs from the stem cell graft donor, taken from the stem cell graft. The receptors shown here come from a human donor who donated a stem cell graft to a child with acute myeloid leukemia.

This clonotype was detected a few times. The chain has TRBV29-1 and TRBJ1-1, with TRBD1 identical over 7 bases. The CDR3 is made up of 12 amino acids. Trimming removed 6 bases from V and 11 bases from J; junction bases left unmatched: 12. Germline V CDR1 and CDR2: SQVTM, ANQGSEA. CDR3 region: CSVGQPTQGAFF. The CDR3 nucleotides read TGCAGCGTGGGACAGCCCACTCAAGGGGCTTTCTTT.

In its sample, this clonotype was seen a few times. The chain carries TRBV7-2 and TRBJ2-1; D may be TRBD2 (6 bases). The CDR3 spans 11 residues. Per the germline V gene, CDR1 is SGHTA and CDR2 is FQGNSA. Trimming took 10 bases from V and 6 from J, leaving 10 bases between them. The CDR3 nucleotides are TGTGCCACAACGACTAGCAATGAGCAGTTCTTC. As protein: CATTTSNEQFF.

About this clonotype itself: This may come from a read error, since a much larger clone is one base off. Because it lacks the conserved phenylalanine or tryptophan at the end, this CDR3 is likely a read error. The gene calls are TRBV6-1 and TRBJ2-7; D gene unclear. Germline CDR1 and CDR2: MNHNS and SASEGT. The CDR3 consists of 14 residues. Trimming shortened V by 6 bases and J by 4 bases, and 16 bases separated the two germline ends. CDR3 amino acids: CASRPLEGWYEQYY. DNA for the CDR3: TGTGCCAGCAGGCCCCTTGAAGGGTGGTACGAGCAGTACTAC.

This clonotype was seen at least ten times. The chain has TRBV7-8 and TRBJ2-7; 8 bases agree with TRBD2. Per germline, CDR1 SGHVS and CDR2 FQNEAQ. CDR3 length: 15 residues. The V segment lost 5 bases and the J segment 2 bases; nucleotides outside the gene matches: 8. The CDR3 loop is CASSLRGSGAYEQYF. In nucleotides, the CDR3 is TGTGCCAGCAGCCTCCGGGGTAGCGGGGCCTACGAGCAGTACTTC.

The rearrangement links TRBV10-3 to TRBJ2-7; 9 nucleotides agree with TRBD1. V lost 2 bases and J lost 3; bases outside the gene matches: 2. There are 14 residues in the CDR3. From germline, CDR1 is ENHRY and CDR2 SYGVKD. CDR3 in DNA: TGTGCCATCAGTGAGGGGGACAGGGTCTACGAGCAGTACTTC. Encoded protein: CAISEGDRVYEQYF.

The chain joins TRBV7-9 to TRBJ2-3; 11 nucleotides line up with TRBD2. The CDR3 is 15 amino acids. Germline values: CDR1 SEHNR, CDR2 FQNEAQ (reference sequence). V shed 5 bases, J shed 10 bases, and the junction held 11 bases outside the gene matches. The CDR3 DNA reads TGTGCCAGCAGCCGACTAGCGGGATCAGTCGGCCCGCAGTATTTT. As protein: CASSRLAGSVGPQYF. Full variable domain (outside the CDR3, taken from reference TRBV7-9 and TRBJ2-3): DTGVSQNPRHKITKRGQNVTFRCDPISEHNRLYWYRQTLGQGPEFLTYFQNEAQLEKSRLLSDRFSAERPKGSFSTLEIQRTEQGDSAMYLCASSRLAGSVGPQYFGPGTRLTVL.

This clonotype occurred a few times. This chain joins TRBV7-2 and TRBJ2-7; TRBD2 matches 7 bases. The CDR3 is 14 amino acids. The trim removed 0 bases at V and 6 bases at J, leaving 5 bases unmatched. Germline CDR1 SGHTA, CDR2 FQGNSA. CDR3 residues: CASSLAGGPLEQYF. CDR3 bases: TGTGCCAGCAGCTTAGCGGGAGGGCCGCTCGAGCAGTACTTC. The whole variable domain, remainder taken from reference TRBV7-2 and TRBJ2-7, is GAGVSQSPSNKVTEKGKDVELRCDPISGHTALYWYRQSLGQGLEFLIYFQGNSAPDKSGLPSDRFSAERTGGSVSTLTIQRTQQEDSAVYLCASSLAGGPLEQYFGPGTRLTVT.

This clonotype has just a few counts. The rearrangement joins TRBV7-2 to TRBJ2-3, with a possible D match to TRBD2 (5 bases). The CDR3 extends over 13 amino acids. Per the germline V gene, CDR1 is SGHTA and CDR2 is FQGNSA. Between the trimmed V and J ends, which lost 1 base and 6 bases, there was a span of 8 bases. The CDR3 coding sequence is TGTGCCAGCAGCTTAGAACTAGAGGATACGCAGTATTTT. Protein product: CASSLELEDTQYF.

This clonotype appeared a few times. The J gene is TRBJ1-5, the V gene TRBV29-1, with 10 bases fitting TRBD1. Germline loops: CDR1 SQVTM, CDR2 ANQGSEA. This CDR3 comprises 14 residues. Unmatched junction bases numbered 4, after V lost 4 bases and J lost 4 bases. The CDR3 is CSVGTGGWNQPQHF. CDR3 bases: TGCAGCGTTGGGACAGGGGGGTGGAATCAGCCCCAGCATTTT.

CDR3 loop: CASSPLPVESLLTEQYF. DNA for the CDR3: TGTGCCAGCAGCCCCCTCCCCGTCGAGTCCCTACTAACCGAGCAGTACTTC. The chain is built from TRBV7-9 and TRBJ2-7, with no clear D. The germline V and J ends were trimmed by 5 bases and 6 bases, with 26 bases remaining between them. Germline V gene data show CDR1 as SEHNR and CDR2 as FQNEAQ (reference sequence). The CDR3 sequence is 17 residues long.

This clonotype was detected only a few times. The J gene is TRBJ2-5, the V gene TRBV6-2 or TRBV6-3; D is ambiguous. CDR1 MNHEY and CDR2 SVGEGT come from the germline V gene. V was clipped by 6 bases and J by 5 bases, with 7 bases between them. This CDR3 has 11 residues. The CDR3: CASRGWETQYF. CDR3 bases: TGTGCCAGCAGGGGTTGGGAGACCCAGTACTTC.

This clonotype was seen many times. The rearrangement uses TRBV5-1 and TRBJ2-7, with a weak D call TRBD1 (5 bases). Trimming took off 5 bases at V and 2 bases at J, with 11 bases between the two ends. The V gene's germline CDR1 is SGHRS and CDR2 YFSETQ. CDR3 length: 13 residues. The CDR3 reads CASSSTVPYEQYF. Here the CDR3 DNA reads TGCGCCAGCAGTTCGACAGTACCCTACGAGCAGTACTTC.

The chain employs TRBV20-1 and TRBJ1-1, with D possibly matching TRBD1 (5 bases). The germline V gene encodes CDR1 DFQATT and CDR2 SNEGSKA (reference sequence). This CDR3 spans 15 amino acids. Trimming took 0 bases from V and 0 from J, leaving 11 bases between them. As DNA, the CDR3 is TGCAGTGCTAGAGAGGTCCAGACAGTGAACACTGAAGCTTTCTTT. Encoded protein: CSAREVQTVNTEAFF.

This clonotype was counted at least ten times. J is TRBJ1-5 and V is TRBV20-1; perhaps TRBD1 as D (5 bases). V was pared by 1 base and J by 0 bases, with 7 bases between. The CDR3 sequence is 14 residues long. The germline V gene has CDR1 DFQATT and CDR2 SNEGSKA (reference sequence). The CDR3 region is CSARGGASNQPQHF. In DNA, the CDR3 is TGCAGTGCTAGAGGAGGGGCTAGCAATCAGCCCCAGCATTTT.

This clonotype was seen a few times. The chain couples TRBV7-2 to TRBJ2-7; D assignment may be TRBD1 or TRBD2 (5 bases each). V gave up 3 bases and J gave up 3 bases, with 15 bases separating them. The CDR3 is made up of 15 amino acids. Germline lookup yields CDR1 SGHTA and CDR2 FQGNSA. CDR3: CASSFFSGAGYEQYF. The CDR3 nucleotides are TGTGCCAGCAGCTTTTTTTCCGGGGCAGGCTACGAGCAGTACTTC.

The V and J genes are TRBV3-1 and TRBJ1-1, with TRBD1 identical over 7 bases. This CDR3 region has 13 residues. Germline V lookup: CDR1 LGHDT, CDR2 YNNKEL (reference sequence). V shed 10 bases, J shed 4 bases, and the junction held 9 bases outside the gene matches. In DNA, the CDR3 is TGTGCCATCTGTTTTACAGGGGTCACTGAAGCTTTCTTT. Translating it yields CAICFTGVTEAFF.